Described below is a single TCR beta chain sequence and its context. The data derive from a study of PD-1 blockade in mismatch repair-deficient tumors. The table came from immunoSEQ multiplex PCR; TCRdb's copy has only in-frame clones and leaves some out. The sample consists of 80,000 to 130,000 clones, about four fifths of them appearing once. The CDR3 extends over 13 amino acids. The V end was cut by 5 bases, the J end by 7 bases, with 11 bases between. The germline CDR1 and CDR2 sequences are SGHTA and FQGTGA. The chain combines TRBV7-3 with TRBJ2-2, with D possibly TRBD1 on 6 matching bases. The sequences come from peripheral blood, collected about 33 weeks after starting pembrolizumab. The TCR sequence derives from an adult with mismatch repair-deficient cancer. CDR3 protein: CASSLNRDGELFF. CDR3 in DNA: TGTGCCAGCAGCCTAAACAGGGACGGGGAGCTGTTTTTT.